This is a list of T cell receptor beta chains from one sample in a study of T cells in Graves' hyperthyroidism and ophthalmopathy. TCRdb ran MiXCR on the multiplex PCR reads and lists one entry per CDR3 protein. The sample lists 600,000 or so distinct CDR3 sequences, approximately 15% occurring once. Material for sequencing was blood. These receptors were taken from a woman aged 45-65 years with Graves' ophthalmopathy. CDR3s include the opening cysteine and the closing phenylalanine or tryptophan. The D gene is left open where the match is weak. Size tells how often a clone was seen (once, few, many) or the class of an expanded clone, and some rows leave it out.

D: TRBD2; V: TRBV5-1; J: TRBJ2-3; size: many; DNA: TGCGCCAGCAGGGGTAGCGGGAGAAGCGCAGATACGCAGTATTTT; CDR3: CASRGSGRSADTQYF
D: TRBD2; V: TRBV7-8; J: TRBJ2-1; size: many; DNA: TGTGCCAGCAGCCCGGGGGTAGCGGGCGGCCCTGGAAACAATGAGCAGTTCTTC; CDR3: CASSPGVAGGPGNNEQFF
D: TRBD1; V: TRBV5-8; J: TRBJ1-2; size: many; DNA: TGTGCCAGCAGCTACCTAGGACAGGGGGCGTCTAACTATGGCTACACCTTC; CDR3: CASSYLGQGASNYGYTF
D: NA; V: TRBV9; J: TRBJ2-2; size: few; DNA: TGTGCCAGCAGCGTAGCCCTAAATAGCGCCGGGGAGCTGTTTTTT; CDR3: CASSVALNSAGELFF
D: NA; V: TRBV5-1; J: TRBJ2-1; size: NA; DNA: TGCGCCAGCGGGGTGGGGAATTACAATGGGCAGTTCTTC; CDR3: CASGVGNYNGQFF
D: NA; V: TRBV28; J: TRBJ2-5; size: many; DNA: TGTGCCAGCGGGGAGACGACTCATCAAGAGACCCAGTACTTC; CDR3: CASGETTHQETQYF
D: TRBD2; V: TRBV7-9; J: TRBJ2-5; size: many; DNA: TGTGCCAGCAGCTTAGGAGTAGCGGGACAAGAGACCCAGTACTTC; CDR3: CASSLGVAGQETQYF
D: TRBD1; V: TRBV29-1; J: TRBJ1-4; size: NA; DNA: TGCAGCGTGGACAGGGGAGGGGATGAAAAACTGTTTTTT; CDR3: CSVDRGGDEKLFF
D: NA; V: TRBV19; J: TRBJ2-6; size: few; DNA: TGTGCCAGTAGTATACAGTCTGGGGCCAACGTCCTGACTTTC; CDR3: CASSIQSGANVLTF
D: NA; V: TRBV7-2; J: TRBJ2-7; size: few; DNA: TGTGCCAGCAGAGAGGGGGGAGTCAGGTACGAGCAGTACTTC; CDR3: CASREGGVRYEQYF
D: TRBD2; V: TRBV6-2/TRBV6-3; J: TRBJ2-3; size: NA; DNA: TGTGCCAGCAGTTACCCGAACAACGCTAGCGGGAGGACTAGCACAGATACGCAGTATTTT; CDR3: CASSYPNNASGRTSTDTQYF
D: TRBD2; V: TRBV5-5; J: TRBJ2-1; size: many; DNA: TGTGCCAGCAGCTTGGGTAGCGGGAGCTATGAGCAGTTCTTC; CDR3: CASSLGSGSYEQFF
D: NA; V: TRBV7-9; J: TRBJ2-1; size: many; DNA: TGTGCCAGCAGCTTATTCGAAGGGAATGAGCAGTTCTTC; CDR3: CASSLFEGNEQFF
D: NA; V: TRBV6-2/TRBV6-3; J: TRBJ2-6; size: NA; DNA: TGTGCCAGCACCTCGACCTCTGGGGCCAACGTCCTGACTTTC; CDR3: CASTSTSGANVLTF
D: NA; V: TRBV12-3/TRBV12-4; J: TRBJ2-5; size: many; DNA: TGTGCCAGCAGTTTCGGGACGCCACAAGAGACCCAGTACTTC; CDR3: CASSFGTPQETQYF
D: TRBD1; V: TRBV9; J: TRBJ1-2; size: once; DNA: TGTGCCAGCAGCACGACGGGACAGGGCCGAAACTATGGCTACACCTTC; CDR3: CASSTTGQGRNYGYTF
D: NA; V: TRBV10-3; J: TRBJ2-1; size: few; DNA: TGTGCCATCAGTGGCCCAGGGAACAATGAGCAGTTCTTC; CDR3: CAISGPGNNEQFF
D: NA; V: TRBV18; J: TRBJ1-2; size: few; DNA: TGTGCCAGCTCAAACAGGGTCGACTATGGCTACACCTTC; CDR3: CASSNRVDYGYTF
D: NA; V: TRBV7-2; J: TRBJ1-1; size: many; DNA: TGTGCCAGCGAGGGGTATGCTGAAGCTTTCTTT; CDR3: CASEGYAEAFF
D: TRBD1; V: TRBV28; J: TRBJ1-1; size: few; DNA: TGTGCCAGCAGTTTATTGACGGGACAGGGGGACACTGAAGCTTTCTTT; CDR3: CASSLLTGQGDTEAFF
D: NA; V: TRBV30; J: TRBJ2-7; size: many; DNA: TGTGCCTGGGGGGTCTCGTTAGTAGGGGAGCAGTACTTC; CDR3: CAWGVSLVGEQYF
D: TRBD1; V: TRBV20-1; J: TRBJ1-5; size: many; DNA: TGCAGTGCTACTCTCGCGGACAGGGATCAGCCCCAGCATTTT; CDR3: CSATLADRDQPQHF
D: NA; V: TRBV19; J: TRBJ2-5; size: NA; DNA: TGTGCCAGTAGCTCCCCCGAGAGGGCTTGGGAGACCCAGTACTTC; CDR3: CASSSPERAWETQYF
D: TRBD1; V: TRBV6-1; J: TRBJ1-5; size: many; DNA: TGTGCCAGCAGGCCAGGGGGCGAGAGTCAGCCCCAGCATTTT; CDR3: CASRPGGESQPQHF
D: NA; V: TRBV7-9; J: TRBJ1-1; size: NA; DNA: TGTGCCAGCAGCCTGCCCCAGGGGTTTAACACTGAAGCTTTCTTT; CDR3: CASSLPQGFNTEAFF
D: TRBD2; V: TRBV7-2; J: TRBJ2-7; size: few; DNA: TGTGCCAGCAGCCCAACGGGACTAGGAAACGAGCAGTACTTC; CDR3: CASSPTGLGNEQYF
D: TRBD1; V: TRBV12-3/TRBV12-4; J: TRBJ1-5; size: NA; DNA: TGTGCCAGCAGTTACTTATGGACAGGAGAGGATCAGCCCCAGCATTTT; CDR3: CASSYLWTGEDQPQHF
D: TRBD2; V: TRBV5-1; J: TRBJ2-5; size: few; DNA: TGCGCCAGCAGCTTGGCCGGAGAGCGGGGGCAAGAGACCCAGTACTTC; CDR3: CASSLAGERGQETQYF
D: NA; V: TRBV5-1; J: TRBJ1-1; size: many; DNA: TGCGCCAGCAGCCCACCAGGGAGGTATGGCACTGAAGCTTTCTTT; CDR3: CASSPPGRYGTEAFF
D: NA; V: TRBV28; J: TRBJ1-5; size: many; DNA: TGTGCCAGCAGTTGGAGATATAGCAATCAGCCCCAGCATTTT; CDR3: CASSWRYSNQPQHF
D: TRBD1; V: TRBV27; J: TRBJ2-7; size: NA; DNA: TGTGCCAGCAGCGTAGGGGACAGGGTCTACGAGCAGTACTTC; CDR3: CASSVGDRVYEQYF
D: NA; V: TRBV9; J: TRBJ2-1; size: few; DNA: TGTGCCAGCAGCGGTCGCAGGGGCTATGAGCAGTTCTTC; CDR3: CASSGRRGYEQFF
D: TRBD2; V: TRBV20-1; J: TRBJ2-1; size: many; DNA: TGCAGTGCGAAAGTAGCGGGGTCCTACAATGAGCAGTTCTTC; CDR3: CSAKVAGSYNEQFF
D: NA; V: TRBV10-3; J: TRBJ2-7; size: few; DNA: TGTGCCATCAAGGTCGCTAGCTCCTACGAGCAGTACTTC; CDR3: CAIKVASSYEQYF
D: NA; V: TRBV14; J: TRBJ2-3; size: few; DNA: TGTGCCAGCAGCCAAGATTCGTGGGATACGCAGTATTTT; CDR3: CASSQDSWDTQYF